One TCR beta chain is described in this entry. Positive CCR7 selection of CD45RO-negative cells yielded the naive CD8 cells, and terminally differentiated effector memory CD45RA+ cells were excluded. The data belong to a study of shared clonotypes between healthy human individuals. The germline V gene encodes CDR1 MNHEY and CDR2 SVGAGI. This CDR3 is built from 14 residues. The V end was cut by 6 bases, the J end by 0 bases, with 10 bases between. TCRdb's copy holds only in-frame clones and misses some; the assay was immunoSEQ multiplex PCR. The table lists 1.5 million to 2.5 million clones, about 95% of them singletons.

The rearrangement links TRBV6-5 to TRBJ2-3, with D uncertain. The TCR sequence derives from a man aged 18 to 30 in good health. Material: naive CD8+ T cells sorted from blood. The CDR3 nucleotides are TGTGCCAGCAGGGGTTCTTCTAGCACAGATACGCAGTATTTT. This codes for CASRGSSSTDTQYF.